This T cell receptor (beta chain) appears in the sequencing data of a study of Tregs in tolerant kidney transplant recipients. Study outcomes and limitations: In tolerant patients, donor-specific Tregs outgrew total Tregs, suggesting antigen-driven expansion.

Germline V gives CDR1 MNHEY, CDR2 SVGAGI. Trimming cost V 0 bases and J 5 bases, with 12 bases left between them. The CDR3 covers 15 residues. Recipients received nonmyeloablative bone marrow transplants from related graft donors, with transient mixed chimerism. Thawed PBMCs were FACS-sorted into unstimulated CD4+CD25+CD127- regulatory T cells, CD4+CD25- non-regulatory cells, CD4 and CD8 cells. Comment on this clone: The antigen is not known.

Only in-frame clones appear in the TCRdb table, and some are missing; sequencing was by immunoSEQ multiplex PCR. The sample carries about 90,000 clones, approximately 94% recorded once. This receptor was identified in a human patient who received a combined kidney and bone marrow transplant. Certain T cells may be donor cells from the graft. Here the sequenced sample was CD4+ T cells from blood (PBMCs), taken 12 months after the transplant. The V and J genes are TRBV6-5 and TRBJ2-3; D possibly corresponds to TRBD2 (5 bases). In DNA, the CDR3 is TGTGCCAGCAGTTACTCGAGAAAGGGAGTAGATACGCAGTATTTT. Its protein product is CASSYSRKGVDTQYF.